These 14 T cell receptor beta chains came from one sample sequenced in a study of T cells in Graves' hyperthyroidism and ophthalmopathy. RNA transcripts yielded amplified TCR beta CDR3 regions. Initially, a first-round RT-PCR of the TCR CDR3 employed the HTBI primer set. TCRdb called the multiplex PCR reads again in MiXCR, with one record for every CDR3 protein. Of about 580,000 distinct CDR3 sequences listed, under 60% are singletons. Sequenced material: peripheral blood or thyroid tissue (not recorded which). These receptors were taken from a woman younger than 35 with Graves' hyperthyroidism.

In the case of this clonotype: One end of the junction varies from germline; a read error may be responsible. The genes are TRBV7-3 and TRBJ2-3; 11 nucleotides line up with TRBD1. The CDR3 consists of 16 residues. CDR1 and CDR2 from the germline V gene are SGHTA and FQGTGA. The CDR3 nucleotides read TGCGCCAGCAGCCAAGTTGGACAGGGGGCGAGAGATACGCAGTATTTT. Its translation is CASSQVGQGARDTQYF.

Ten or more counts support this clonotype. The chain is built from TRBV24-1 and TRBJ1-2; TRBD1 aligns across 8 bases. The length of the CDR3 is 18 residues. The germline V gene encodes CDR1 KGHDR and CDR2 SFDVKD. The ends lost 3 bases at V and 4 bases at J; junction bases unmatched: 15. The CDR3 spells CATSDNRDRRGLTYGYTF. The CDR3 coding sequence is TGTGCCACCAGTGATAACCGGGACAGGCGAGGCCTTACCTATGGCTACACCTTC.

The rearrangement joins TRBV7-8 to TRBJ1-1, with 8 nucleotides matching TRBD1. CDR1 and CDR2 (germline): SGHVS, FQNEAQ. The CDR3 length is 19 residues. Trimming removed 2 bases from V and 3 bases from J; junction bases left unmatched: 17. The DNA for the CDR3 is TGTGCCAGCAGCTTATCCCCTGGACAGGGAAAAGGGGGCGACACTGAAGCTTTCTTT. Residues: CASSLSPGQGKGGDTEAFF.

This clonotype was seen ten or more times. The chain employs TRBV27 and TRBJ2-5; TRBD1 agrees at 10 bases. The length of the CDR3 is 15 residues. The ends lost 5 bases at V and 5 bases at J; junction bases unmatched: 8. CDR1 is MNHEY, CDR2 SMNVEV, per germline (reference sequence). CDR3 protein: CASSAIGTGDETQYF. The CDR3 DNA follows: TGTGCCAGCAGTGCTATCGGGACAGGGGATGAGACCCAGTACTTC.

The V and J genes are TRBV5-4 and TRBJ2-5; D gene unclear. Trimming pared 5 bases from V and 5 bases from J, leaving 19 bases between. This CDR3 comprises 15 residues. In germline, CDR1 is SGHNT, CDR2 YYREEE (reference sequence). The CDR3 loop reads CASSFSRVIRETQYF. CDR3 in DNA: TGTGCCAGCAGTTTCTCTCGGGTAATAAGGGAGACCCAGTACTTC.

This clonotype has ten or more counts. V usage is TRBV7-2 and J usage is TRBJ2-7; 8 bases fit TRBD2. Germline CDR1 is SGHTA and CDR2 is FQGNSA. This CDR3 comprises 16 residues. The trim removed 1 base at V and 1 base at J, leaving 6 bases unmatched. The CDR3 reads CASSLVRASGSYEQYF. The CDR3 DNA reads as TGTGCCAGCAGCTTAGTCAGGGCTAGCGGGTCCTACGAGCAGTACTTC.

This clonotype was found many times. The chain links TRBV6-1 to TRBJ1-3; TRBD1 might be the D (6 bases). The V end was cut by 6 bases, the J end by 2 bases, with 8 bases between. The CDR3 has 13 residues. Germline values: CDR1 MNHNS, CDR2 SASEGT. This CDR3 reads CASRWTAGNTIYF. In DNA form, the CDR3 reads TGTGCCAGCAGATGGACAGCTGGAAACACCATATATTTT.

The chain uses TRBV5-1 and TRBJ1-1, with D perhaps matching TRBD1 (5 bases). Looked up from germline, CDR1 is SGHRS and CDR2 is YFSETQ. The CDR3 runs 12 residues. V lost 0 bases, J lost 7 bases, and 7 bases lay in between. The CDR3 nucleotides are TGCGCCAGCAGCTTGGGAGGGGTTGAAGCTTTCTTT. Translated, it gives CASSLGGVEAFF.

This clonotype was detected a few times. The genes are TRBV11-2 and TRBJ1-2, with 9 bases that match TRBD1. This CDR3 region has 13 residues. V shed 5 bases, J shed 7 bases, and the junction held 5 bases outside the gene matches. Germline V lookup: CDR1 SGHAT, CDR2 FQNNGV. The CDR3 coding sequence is TGTGCCAGCAGCCCACAGGGGGCTGCTGGCTACACCTTC. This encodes CASSPQGAAGYTF.

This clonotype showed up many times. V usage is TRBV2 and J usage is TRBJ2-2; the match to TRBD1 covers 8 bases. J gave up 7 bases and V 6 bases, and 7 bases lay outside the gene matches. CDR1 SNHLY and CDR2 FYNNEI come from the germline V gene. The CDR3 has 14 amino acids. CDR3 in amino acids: CASRVTGDVGELFF. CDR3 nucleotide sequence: TGTGCCAGCAGAGTGACAGGGGACGTCGGGGAGCTGTTTTTT.

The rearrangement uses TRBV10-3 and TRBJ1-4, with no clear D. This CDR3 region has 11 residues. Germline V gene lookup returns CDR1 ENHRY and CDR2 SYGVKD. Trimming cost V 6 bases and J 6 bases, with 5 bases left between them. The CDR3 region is CAISRHEKLFF. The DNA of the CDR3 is TGTGCCATCAGCCGACATGAAAAACTGTTTTTT.

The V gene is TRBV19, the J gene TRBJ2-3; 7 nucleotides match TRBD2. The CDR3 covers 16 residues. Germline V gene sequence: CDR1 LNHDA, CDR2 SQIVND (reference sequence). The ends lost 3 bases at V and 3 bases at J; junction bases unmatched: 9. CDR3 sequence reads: CASSIQRRELTDTQYF. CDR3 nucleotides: TGTGCCAGTAGTATTCAGAGGCGGGAGCTAACAGATACGCAGTATTTT.

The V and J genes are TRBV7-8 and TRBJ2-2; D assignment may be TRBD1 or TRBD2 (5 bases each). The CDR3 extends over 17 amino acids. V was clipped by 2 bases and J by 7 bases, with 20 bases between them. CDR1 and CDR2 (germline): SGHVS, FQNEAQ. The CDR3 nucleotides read TGTGCCAGCAGCTTAAGGACCGAGGGGTCTAGTGGCGGGGAGCTGTTTTTT. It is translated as CASSLRTEGSSGGELFF.

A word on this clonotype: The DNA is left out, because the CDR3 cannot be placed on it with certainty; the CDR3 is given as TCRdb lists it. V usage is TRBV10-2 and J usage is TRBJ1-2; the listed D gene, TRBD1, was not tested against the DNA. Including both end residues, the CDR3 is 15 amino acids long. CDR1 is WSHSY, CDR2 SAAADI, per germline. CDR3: CAICSAGPVREGYTF.